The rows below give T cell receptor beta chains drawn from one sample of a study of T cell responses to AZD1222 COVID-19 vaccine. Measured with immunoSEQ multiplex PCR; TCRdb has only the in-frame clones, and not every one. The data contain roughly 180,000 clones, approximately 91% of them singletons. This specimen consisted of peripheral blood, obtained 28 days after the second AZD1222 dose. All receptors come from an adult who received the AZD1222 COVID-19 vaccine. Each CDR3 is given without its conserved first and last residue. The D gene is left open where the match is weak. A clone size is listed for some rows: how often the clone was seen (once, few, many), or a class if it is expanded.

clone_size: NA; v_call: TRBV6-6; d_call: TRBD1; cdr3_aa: ASSGHRGGIYGYT
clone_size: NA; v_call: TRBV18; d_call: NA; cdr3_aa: ASSRDLNTEAF
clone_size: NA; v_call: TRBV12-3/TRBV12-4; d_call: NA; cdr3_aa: ASSFGEKTQY
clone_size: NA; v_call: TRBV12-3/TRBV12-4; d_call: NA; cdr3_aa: ASSFQGYYGYT
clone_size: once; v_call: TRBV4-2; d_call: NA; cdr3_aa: ASSQGGGEKLF
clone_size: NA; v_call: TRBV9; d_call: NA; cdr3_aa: ASSTRGGLNEQY
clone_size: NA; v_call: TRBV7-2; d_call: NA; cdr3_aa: ASSFGWGNTGELF
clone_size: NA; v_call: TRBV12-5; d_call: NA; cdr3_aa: ASGLSPLGKGTGELF
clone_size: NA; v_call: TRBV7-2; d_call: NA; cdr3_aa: ASSLRGHSNQPQH
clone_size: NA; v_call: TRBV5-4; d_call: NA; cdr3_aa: ASSPGIMNTEAF
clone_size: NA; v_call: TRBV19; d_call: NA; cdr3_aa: ALSAGAGDTQY
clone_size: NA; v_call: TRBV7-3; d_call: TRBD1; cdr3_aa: ASSIGTENTEAF
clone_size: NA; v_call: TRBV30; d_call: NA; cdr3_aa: AWRGQGTEKLF
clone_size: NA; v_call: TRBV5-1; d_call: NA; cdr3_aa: ASSLIPGTDGNTIY